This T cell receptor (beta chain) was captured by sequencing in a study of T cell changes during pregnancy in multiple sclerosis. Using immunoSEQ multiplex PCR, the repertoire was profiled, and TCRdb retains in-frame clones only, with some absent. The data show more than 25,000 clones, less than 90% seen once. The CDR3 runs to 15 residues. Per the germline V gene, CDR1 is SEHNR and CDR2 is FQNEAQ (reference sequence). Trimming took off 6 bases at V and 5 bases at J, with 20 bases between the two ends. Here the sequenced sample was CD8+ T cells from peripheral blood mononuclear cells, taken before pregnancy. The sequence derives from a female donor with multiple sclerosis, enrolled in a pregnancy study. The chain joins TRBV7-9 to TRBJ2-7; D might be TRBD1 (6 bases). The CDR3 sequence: CASSSLGGIVHEQYF. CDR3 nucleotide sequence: TGTGCCAGCAGTTCCTTAGGGGGAATCGTCCACGAGCAGTACTTC.